This T cell receptor beta chain emerged from a study of cytomegalovirus exposure and HLA in healthy donors. PCR used 60 Vbeta primers and 13 Jbeta primers. Clones were sequenced by immunoSEQ multiplex PCR, and TCRdb holds only the in-frame ones, with some missing. The sample includes 130,000 to 150,000 clones, approximately 84% of them seen just once. Study-wide points: The analysis excluded some indistinguishable V segments, including TRBV6-2 and TRBV6-3.

This clone came up a few times. Its specificity is unknown. The germline gives CDR1 MNHEY, CDR2 SVGAGI. With 2 bases clipped from V and 6 bases from J, the junction kept 7 bases outside the gene matches. There are 15 residues in the CDR3. Healthy people donating bone marrow made up the donors. This TCR derives from a woman aged 55-69 years in good health and CMV-seropositive. The chain couples TRBV6-5 to TRBJ2-3; 8 bases match TRBD1. Sequencing input: PBMCs. This CDR3 reads CASSYKGQGQDTQYF. The CDR3 coding sequence is TGTGCCAGCAGTTACAAAGGACAGGGTCAGGATACGCAGTATTTT.